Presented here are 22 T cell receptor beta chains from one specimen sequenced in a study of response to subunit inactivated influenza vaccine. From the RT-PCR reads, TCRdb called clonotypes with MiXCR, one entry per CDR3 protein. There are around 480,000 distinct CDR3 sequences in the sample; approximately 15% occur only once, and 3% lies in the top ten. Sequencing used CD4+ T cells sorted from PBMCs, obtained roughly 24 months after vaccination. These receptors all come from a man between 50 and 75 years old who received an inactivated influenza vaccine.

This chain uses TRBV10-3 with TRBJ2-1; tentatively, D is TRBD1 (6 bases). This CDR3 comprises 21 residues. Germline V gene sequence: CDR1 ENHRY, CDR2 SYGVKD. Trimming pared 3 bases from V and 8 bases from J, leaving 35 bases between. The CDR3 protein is CAISDWGPPPVSWVFHHEQFF. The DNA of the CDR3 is TGTGCCATCAGTGACTGGGGGCCCCCCCCCGTGTCCTGGGTTTTTCATCATGAGCAGTTCTTC.

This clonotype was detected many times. The CDR3 nucleotides are TGTGCCAGCAGTCCACTACTAGCGCCAGGGGTTACCGGGGAGCTGTTTTTT. Translated, it gives CASSPLLAPGVTGELFF. V and J are TRBV12-3 or TRBV12-4 and TRBJ2-2, with D maybe TRBD2 (7 bases). The CDR3 extends over 17 amino acids. V lost 5 bases and J 5 bases, leaving 21 bases between the germline ends.

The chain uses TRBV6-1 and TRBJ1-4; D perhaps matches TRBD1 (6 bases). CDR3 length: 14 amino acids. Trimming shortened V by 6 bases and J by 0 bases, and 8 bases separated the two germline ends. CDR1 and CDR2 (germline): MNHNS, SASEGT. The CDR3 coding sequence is TGTGCCAGCAGCTGGACAGCAACTAATGAAAAACTGTTTTTT. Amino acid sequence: CASSWTATNEKLFF.

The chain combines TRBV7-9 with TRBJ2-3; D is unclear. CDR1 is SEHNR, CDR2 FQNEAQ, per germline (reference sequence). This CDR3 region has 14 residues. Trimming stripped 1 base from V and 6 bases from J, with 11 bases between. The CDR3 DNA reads TGTGCCAGCAGCTTAGTAAGTGGGTACGATACGCAGTATTTT. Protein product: CASSLVSGYDTQYF.

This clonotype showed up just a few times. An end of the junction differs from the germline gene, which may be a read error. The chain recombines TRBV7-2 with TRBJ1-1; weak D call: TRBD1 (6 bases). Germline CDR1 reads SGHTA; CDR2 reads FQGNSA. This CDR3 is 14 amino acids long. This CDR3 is CASRLGGSTTEAFF. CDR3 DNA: TGTGCCAGCAGGTTAGGGGGGTCAACCACTGAAGCTTTCTTT.

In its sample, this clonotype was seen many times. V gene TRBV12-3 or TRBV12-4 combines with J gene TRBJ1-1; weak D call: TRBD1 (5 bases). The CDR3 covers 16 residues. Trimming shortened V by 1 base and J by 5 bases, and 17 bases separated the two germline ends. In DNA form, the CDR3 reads TGTGCCAGCAGTTTAGGCGGAGGGAGGGGTGGAACTGAAGCTTTCTTT. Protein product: CASSLGGGRGGTEAFF.

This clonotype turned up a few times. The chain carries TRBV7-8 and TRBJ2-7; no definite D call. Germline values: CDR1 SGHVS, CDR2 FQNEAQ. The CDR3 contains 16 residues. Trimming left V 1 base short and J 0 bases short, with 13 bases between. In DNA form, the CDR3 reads TGTGCCAGCAGCTTAGGATTGTTTCGTAGCTCCTACGAGCAGTACTTC. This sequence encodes CASSLGLFRSSYEQYF.

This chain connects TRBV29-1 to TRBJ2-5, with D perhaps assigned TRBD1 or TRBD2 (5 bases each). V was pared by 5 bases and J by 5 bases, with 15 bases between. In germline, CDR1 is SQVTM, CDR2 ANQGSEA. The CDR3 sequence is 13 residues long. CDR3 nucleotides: TGCAGCGTTAGGGACCCCAAGGAGGAGACCCAGTACTTC. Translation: CSVRDPKEETQYF.

CDR3: CASSLSVGLHEKLFF. As DNA, the CDR3 is TGTGCCAGCAGTTTATCGGTAGGGCTACATGAAAAACTGTTTTTT. The genes are TRBV27 and TRBJ1-4; no definite D call. Germline CDR1 is MNHEY and CDR2 is SMNVEV (reference sequence). The CDR3 is made up of 15 amino acids. The ends were cut back, 0 bases at V and 6 bases at J, with 11 bases in the middle.

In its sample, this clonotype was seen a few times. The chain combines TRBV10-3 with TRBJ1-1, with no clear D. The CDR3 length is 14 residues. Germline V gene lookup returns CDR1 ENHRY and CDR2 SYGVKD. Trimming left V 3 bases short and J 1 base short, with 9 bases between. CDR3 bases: TGTGCCATCAGTGACCACGGTAGGAACACTGAAGCTTTCTTT. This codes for CAISDHGRNTEAFF.

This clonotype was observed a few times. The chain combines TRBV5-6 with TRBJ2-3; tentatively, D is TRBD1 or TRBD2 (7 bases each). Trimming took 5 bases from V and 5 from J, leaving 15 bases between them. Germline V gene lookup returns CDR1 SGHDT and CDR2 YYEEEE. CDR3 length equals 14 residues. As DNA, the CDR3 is TGTGCCAGCAGGATTACAGGGGAGGGAGATACGCAGTATTTT. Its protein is CASRITGEGDTQYF.

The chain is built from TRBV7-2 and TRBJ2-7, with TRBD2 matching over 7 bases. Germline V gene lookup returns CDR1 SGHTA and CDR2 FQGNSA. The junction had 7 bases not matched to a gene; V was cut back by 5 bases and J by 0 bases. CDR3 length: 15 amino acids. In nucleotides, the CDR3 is TGTGCCAGCAGCCCGAGACTAGCCACCTCCTACGAGCAGTACTTC. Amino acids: CASSPRLATSYEQYF.

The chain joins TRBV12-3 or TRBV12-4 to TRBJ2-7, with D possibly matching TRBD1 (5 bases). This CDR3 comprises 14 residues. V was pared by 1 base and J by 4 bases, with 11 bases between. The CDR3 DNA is TGTGCCAGCAGTTTAGACCAGGGTTTATACGAGCAGTACTTC. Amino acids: CASSLDQGLYEQYF.

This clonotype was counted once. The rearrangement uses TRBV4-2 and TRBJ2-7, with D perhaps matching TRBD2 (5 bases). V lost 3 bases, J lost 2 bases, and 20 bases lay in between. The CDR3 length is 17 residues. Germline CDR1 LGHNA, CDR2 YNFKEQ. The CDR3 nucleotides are TGTGCCAGCAGCCAGGAGGAAGGGAGTTCCCCCACCTACGAGCAGTACTTC. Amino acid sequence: CASSQEEGSSPTYEQYF.

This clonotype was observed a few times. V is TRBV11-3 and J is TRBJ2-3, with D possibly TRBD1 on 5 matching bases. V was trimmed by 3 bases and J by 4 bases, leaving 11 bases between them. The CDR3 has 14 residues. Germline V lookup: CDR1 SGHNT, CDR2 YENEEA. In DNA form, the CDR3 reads TGTGCCAGCAGCTTGCAGGGTCCCCCAGATACGCAGTATTTT. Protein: CASSLQGPPDTQYF.

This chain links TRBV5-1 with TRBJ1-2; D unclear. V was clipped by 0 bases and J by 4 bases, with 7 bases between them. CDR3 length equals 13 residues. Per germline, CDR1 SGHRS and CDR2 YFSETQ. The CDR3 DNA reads TGCGCCAGCAGCTTGGACCTGGGCTATGGCTACACCTTC. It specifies CASSLDLGYGYTF. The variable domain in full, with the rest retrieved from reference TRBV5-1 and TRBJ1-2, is KAGVTQTPRYLIKTRGQQVTLSCSPISGHRSVSWYQQTPGQGLQFLFEYFSETQRNKGNFPGRFSGRQFSNSRSEMNVSTLELGDSALYLCASSLDLGYGYTFGSGTRLTVV.

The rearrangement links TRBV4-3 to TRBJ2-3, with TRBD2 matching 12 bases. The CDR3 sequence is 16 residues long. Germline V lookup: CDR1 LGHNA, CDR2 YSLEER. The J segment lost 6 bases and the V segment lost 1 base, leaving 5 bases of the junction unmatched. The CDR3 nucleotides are TGCGCCAGCAGCCAAGGACTAGCGGGGGTAGCCGATACGCAGTATTTT. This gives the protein CASSQGLAGVADTQYF.

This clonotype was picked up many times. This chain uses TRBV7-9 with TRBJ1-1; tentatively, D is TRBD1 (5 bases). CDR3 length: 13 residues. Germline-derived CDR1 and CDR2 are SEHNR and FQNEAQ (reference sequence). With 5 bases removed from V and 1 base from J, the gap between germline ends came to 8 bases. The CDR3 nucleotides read TGTGCCAGCAGCGGAGGACAGAACACTGAAGCTTTCTTT. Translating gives CASSGGQNTEAFF.

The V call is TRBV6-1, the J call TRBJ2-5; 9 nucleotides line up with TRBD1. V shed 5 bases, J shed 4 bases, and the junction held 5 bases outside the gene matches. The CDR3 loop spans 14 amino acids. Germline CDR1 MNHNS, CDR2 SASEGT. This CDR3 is CASSRDRAAETQYF. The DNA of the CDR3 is TGTGCCAGCAGTAGGGACAGGGCGGCAGAGACCCAGTACTTC.

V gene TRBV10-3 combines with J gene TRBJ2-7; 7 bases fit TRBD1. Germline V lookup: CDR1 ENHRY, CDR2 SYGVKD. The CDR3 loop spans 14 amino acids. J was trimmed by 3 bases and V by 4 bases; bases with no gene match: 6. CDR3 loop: CAISGDSEGYEQYF. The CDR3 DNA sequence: TGTGCCATCAGTGGGGACAGCGAGGGCTACGAGCAGTACTTC.

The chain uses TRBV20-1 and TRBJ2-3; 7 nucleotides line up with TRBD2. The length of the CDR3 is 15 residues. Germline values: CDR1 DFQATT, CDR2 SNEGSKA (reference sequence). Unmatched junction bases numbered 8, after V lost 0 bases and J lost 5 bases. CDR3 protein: CSAREPGRRGDTQYF. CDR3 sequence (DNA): TGCAGTGCTAGAGAGCCCGGGAGGAGGGGAGATACGCAGTATTTT.

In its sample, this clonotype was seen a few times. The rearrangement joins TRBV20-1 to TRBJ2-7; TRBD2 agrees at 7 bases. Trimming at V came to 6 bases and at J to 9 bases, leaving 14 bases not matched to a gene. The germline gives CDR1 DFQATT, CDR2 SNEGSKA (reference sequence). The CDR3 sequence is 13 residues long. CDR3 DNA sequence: TGCAGTGCCCCCGGGGCGGGAGAAATCGTGCAGTACTTC. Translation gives CSAPGAGEIVQYF.